The 10 T cell receptor beta chains below were found in one sample sequenced in a study of lymphopenia after photon versus proton radiotherapy. This table comes from immunoSEQ multiplex PCR, and its TCRdb copy is limited to in-frame clones, with some not included. The sample has some 170,000 clones, about 88% seen once. The sample consisted of peripheral blood, taken from a patient treated with photon-based radiotherapy. Every receptor here comes from a man aged 50 to 60 with gastric cancer.

The V gene is TRBV30, the J gene TRBJ2-1; no clear D gene. From germline, CDR1 is GTSNPN and CDR2 SVGIG (reference sequence). Trimming took 1 base from V and 4 from J, leaving 2 bases between them. CDR3 size: 11 residues. In DNA form, the CDR3 reads TGTGCCTGGAGTGGTTACAATGAGCAGTTCTTC. This sequence encodes CAWSGYNEQFF.

The chain has TRBV27 and TRBJ2-3; perhaps TRBD2 as D (5 bases). Trimming took 2 bases from V and 0 from J, leaving 9 bases between them. This CDR3 is built from 15 residues. The germline CDR1 and CDR2 sequences are MNHEY and SMNVEV (reference sequence). CDR3 nucleotide sequence: TGTGCCAGCAGTTTACGGAGGCCTAGCACAGATACGCAGTATTTT. Translated, it gives CASSLRRPSTDTQYF.

The V and J genes are TRBV6-5 and TRBJ1-1, with 11 bases aligning to TRBD1. The ends lost 4 bases at V and 3 bases at J; junction bases unmatched: 7. The CDR3 has 16 residues. Germline CDR1 is MNHEY and CDR2 is SVGAGI. The CDR3 DNA is TGTGCCAGCAGTTCCGGACAGGGGGCGCGGGACACTGAAGCTTTCTTT. Encoded protein: CASSSGQGARDTEAFF.

The rearrangement joins TRBV6-1 to TRBJ1-2; D gene ambiguous. Germline assignment: CDR1 MNHNS and CDR2 SASEGT. The CDR3 runs 13 residues. Trimming pared 7 bases from V and 6 bases from J, leaving 15 bases between. The CDR3 coding sequence is TGTGCCAGCACCGAACCCCGCCCCGATGGCTACACCTTC. Translated, it gives CASTEPRPDGYTF.

This chain uses TRBV5-4 with TRBJ2-1, with TRBD2 identical over 9 bases. The CDR3 spans 15 residues. After removal of 4 bases from V and 4 bases from J, the junction contained 6 bases not matched to a gene. CDR1 is SGHNT and CDR2 is YYREEE in the germline V gene (reference sequence). The CDR3 DNA follows: TGTGCCAGCAGCCCCCGGCGGGAGGGATACAATGAGCAGTTCTTC. Its protein is CASSPRREGYNEQFF.

The rearrangement links TRBV5-4 to TRBJ1-1, with D unclear. CDR3 length equals 13 residues. Trimming cost V 5 bases and J 0 bases, with 8 bases left between them. Germline V gives CDR1 SGHNT, CDR2 YYREEE (reference sequence). The CDR3 DNA follows: TGTGCCAGCAGTTTTGGGTTGAACACTGAAGCTTTCTTT. This encodes CASSFGLNTEAFF. Drawing the rest from reference TRBV5-4 and TRBJ1-1, the complete variable domain is ETGVTQSPTHLIKTRGQQVTLRCSSQSGHNTVSWYQQALGQGPQFIFQYYREEENGRGNFPPRFSGLQFPNYSSELNVNALELDDSALYLCASSFGLNTEAFFGQGTRLTVV.

The J gene is TRBJ1-5, the V gene TRBV4-3, with D unclear. This CDR3 comprises 15 residues. CDR1 is LGHNA and CDR2 is YSLEER in the germline V gene. Deletions cut 0 bases from V and 7 bases from J, with 13 bases between. The CDR3 reads CASSQERNHGQPQHF. The DNA for the CDR3 is TGCGCCAGCAGCCAAGAAAGGAACCATGGGCAGCCCCAGCATTTT.

The chain couples TRBV23-1 to TRBJ2-7, with 7 bases fitting TRBD1. TRBV23-1 is an ORF, and what it does is uncertain. This CDR3 has 15 amino acids. After removal of 0 bases from V and 3 bases from J, the junction contained 5 bases not matched to a gene. CDR3 sequence (DNA): TGCGCCAGCAGTCAATCGAGGGACAGCGTCTACGAGCAGTACTTC. This codes for CASSQSRDSVYEQYF.

This chain uses TRBV5-1 with TRBJ2-1; 13 bases are a match to TRBD2. Germline assignment: CDR1 SGHRS and CDR2 YFSETQ. Trimming at V came to 1 base and at J to 7 bases, leaving 2 bases not matched to a gene. CDR3 length: 15 amino acids. The CDR3 sequence is CASSLTSGRGNEQFF. CDR3 bases: TGCGCCAGCAGCTTGACTAGCGGGAGGGGGAATGAGCAGTTCTTC. The entire variable domain, with the rest obtained from reference TRBV5-1 and TRBJ2-1, is as follows: KAGVTQTPRYLIKTRGQQVTLSCSPISGHRSVSWYQQTPGQGLQFLFEYFSETQRNKGNFPGRFSGRQFSNSRSEMNVSTLELGDSALYLCASSLTSGRGNEQFFGPGTRLTVL.

The chain links TRBV11-3 to TRBJ1-2; a possible D gene is TRBD1 (5 bases). Deletions cut 5 bases from V and 8 bases from J, with 18 bases between. There are 14 residues in the CDR3. Germline lookup yields CDR1 SGHNT and CDR2 YENEEA. As DNA, the CDR3 is TGTGCCAGCAGCCCCCCGGGACGGCGAAGAGGCTACACCTTC. This translates into CASSPPGRRRGYTF. The full variable domain, rest sourced from reference TRBV11-3 and TRBJ1-2, is EAGVVQSPRYKIIEKKQPVAFWCNPISGHNTLYWYLQNLGQGPELLIRYENEEAVDDSQLPKDRFSAERLKGVDSTLKIQPAELGDSAVYLCASSPPGRRRGYTFGSGTRLTVV.